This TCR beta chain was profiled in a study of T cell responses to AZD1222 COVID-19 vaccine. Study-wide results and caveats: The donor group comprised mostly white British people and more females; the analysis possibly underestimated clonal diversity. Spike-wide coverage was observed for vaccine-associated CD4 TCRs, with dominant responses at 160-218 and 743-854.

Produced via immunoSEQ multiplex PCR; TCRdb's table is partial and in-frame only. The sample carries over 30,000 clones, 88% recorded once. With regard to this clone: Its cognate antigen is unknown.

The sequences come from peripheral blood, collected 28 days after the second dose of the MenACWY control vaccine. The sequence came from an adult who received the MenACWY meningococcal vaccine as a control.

CDR3 loop: CASSSPDRAIRGNTIYF. The CDR3, as DNA: TGTGCCAGCAGCTCCCCGGACAGGGCCATTAGGGGAAACACCATATATTTT. The chain recombines TRBV11-2 with TRBJ1-3, with 8 bases that match TRBD1. CDR1 and CDR2 from the germline V gene are SGHAT and FQNNGV. There are 17 residues in the CDR3. Unmatched junction bases numbered 12, after V lost 4 bases and J lost 4 bases.